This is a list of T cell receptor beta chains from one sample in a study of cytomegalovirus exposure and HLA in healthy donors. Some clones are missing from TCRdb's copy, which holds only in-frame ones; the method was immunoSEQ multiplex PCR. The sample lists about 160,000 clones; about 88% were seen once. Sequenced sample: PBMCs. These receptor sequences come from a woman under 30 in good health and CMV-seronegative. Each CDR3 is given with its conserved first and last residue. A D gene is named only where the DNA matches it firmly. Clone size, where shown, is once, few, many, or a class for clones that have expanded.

CDR3nt: TGTGCCAGCAGTTTGGGGACACACTATGGCTACACCTTC; CDR3aa: CASSLGTHYGYTF; d_gene: .; abundance: .; v_gene: TRBV28; j_gene: TRBJ1-2
CDR3nt: TGTGCCAGCAGTGACCTCTACGCTCCGGGCTCCTACGAGCAGTACTTC; CDR3aa: CASSDLYAPGSYEQYF; d_gene: .; abundance: .; v_gene: TRBV6-4; j_gene: TRBJ2-7
CDR3nt: TGTGCCTGGAGTTCACAGGGTTCGAGCAATCAGCCCCAGCATTTT; CDR3aa: CAWSSQGSSNQPQHF; d_gene: .; abundance: .; v_gene: TRBV30; j_gene: TRBJ1-5
CDR3nt: TGTGCCAGCAGACGACAGGGGGCACATGACGAGCAGTACTTC; CDR3aa: CASRRQGAHDEQYF; d_gene: TRBD1; abundance: .; v_gene: TRBV6-1; j_gene: TRBJ2-7
CDR3nt: TGTGCCAGCAGCTTCGCCTGGGATGCAAGCGGGTACGAGCAGTACTTC; CDR3aa: CASSFAWDASGYEQYF; d_gene: .; abundance: few; v_gene: TRBV28; j_gene: TRBJ2-7
CDR3nt: TGTGCCAGCAGCCAAGACACCTCCTTTAACTATGGCTACACCTTC; CDR3aa: CASSQDTSFNYGYTF; d_gene: .; abundance: .; v_gene: TRBV5-4; j_gene: TRBJ1-2
CDR3nt: TGTGCCAGTAGTCTCCGGGAGGGCTACGAGCAGTACTTC; CDR3aa: CASSLREGYEQYF; d_gene: TRBD2; abundance: .; v_gene: TRBV19; j_gene: TRBJ2-7
CDR3nt: TGTGCCAGTACCCCGGAGGGACAGATCAACACTGAAGCTTTCTTT; CDR3aa: CASTPEGQINTEAFF; d_gene: TRBD1; abundance: .; v_gene: TRBV19; j_gene: TRBJ1-1
CDR3nt: TGTGCCAGCAGCCGGGCAGGGGTTAATGAAGCTTTCTTT; CDR3aa: CASSRAGVNEAFF; d_gene: .; abundance: once; v_gene: TRBV28; j_gene: TRBJ1-1
CDR3nt: TGTGCCAGCAGCTTTGTATCCAGGGCGGGGGCCCCGCAAGAGACCCAGTACTTC; CDR3aa: CASSFVSRAGAPQETQYF; d_gene: .; abundance: .; v_gene: TRBV5-5; j_gene: TRBJ2-5
CDR3nt: TGCGCCAGCAGCGTCCGGGTTGGTGAGCAGTTCTTC; CDR3aa: CASSVRVGEQFF; d_gene: .; abundance: .; v_gene: TRBV5-1; j_gene: TRBJ2-1
CDR3nt: TGTGCCAGCAGCCCGGGGGGGAATGAAAAACTGTTTTTT; CDR3aa: CASSPGGNEKLFF; d_gene: .; abundance: few; v_gene: TRBV5-4; j_gene: TRBJ1-4
CDR3nt: TGTGCCAGCAGCTCCCTCGGGGGAACAAGCCAAGAGACCCAGTACTTC; CDR3aa: CASSSLGGTSQETQYF; d_gene: .; abundance: .; v_gene: TRBV11-2; j_gene: TRBJ2-5
CDR3nt: TGTGCCAGCAGCGTCACTGTGGGGCCGGCTGGAAACACCATATATTTT; CDR3aa: CASSVTVGPAGNTIYF; d_gene: .; abundance: .; v_gene: TRBV9; j_gene: TRBJ1-3
CDR3nt: TGTGCCAGCAGTTCGGGCGGACTGAGCACTGAAGCTTTCTTT; CDR3aa: CASSSGGLSTEAFF; d_gene: .; abundance: .; v_gene: TRBV28; j_gene: TRBJ1-1
CDR3nt: TGTGCCAGCAGTGTCTTACAGAGCACTGAAGCTTTCTTT; CDR3aa: CASSVLQSTEAFF; d_gene: .; abundance: .; v_gene: TRBV25-1; j_gene: TRBJ1-1
CDR3nt: TGTGCCATCAGTGAGCGGGAGTTTAGTCAGCCCCAGCATTTT; CDR3aa: CAISEREFSQPQHF; d_gene: .; abundance: .; v_gene: TRBV10-3; j_gene: TRBJ1-5
CDR3nt: TGTGCCAGCAGCCGACAGTCCCCGAATGGAAACACCATATATTTT; CDR3aa: CASSRQSPNGNTIYF; d_gene: .; abundance: .; v_gene: TRBV7-9; j_gene: TRBJ1-3
CDR3nt: TGTGCCAGCAGTGAGAGGACAGGGGCCTACGAGCAGTACTTC; CDR3aa: CASSERTGAYEQYF; d_gene: TRBD1; abundance: .; v_gene: TRBV2; j_gene: TRBJ2-7
CDR3nt: TGTGCCAGCAGTCACGAGGCATCAGGGTGGTTGAACTACGAGCAGTACTTC; CDR3aa: CASSHEASGWLNYEQYF; d_gene: .; abundance: .; v_gene: TRBV4-2; j_gene: TRBJ2-7
CDR3nt: TGTGCCAGCTCAGTCGGAGAAAAGCAGTACTTC; CDR3aa: CASSVGEKQYF; d_gene: .; abundance: few; v_gene: TRBV6-1; j_gene: TRBJ2-7
CDR3nt: TGTGCCAGCAGCCCAACCGGGACAGGGGAGTCCTACGAGCAGTACTTC; CDR3aa: CASSPTGTGESYEQYF; d_gene: TRBD1; abundance: .; v_gene: TRBV7-2; j_gene: TRBJ2-7
CDR3nt: TGTGCCAGCCTTTCCGGGACAGGGGGTACAGATACGCAGTATTTT; CDR3aa: CASLSGTGGTDTQYF; d_gene: TRBD1; abundance: .; v_gene: TRBV28; j_gene: TRBJ2-3
CDR3nt: TGCGCCAGCAGCCAAGACAGCGACTCCTACAATGAGCAGTTCTTC; CDR3aa: CASSQDSDSYNEQFF; d_gene: .; abundance: .; v_gene: TRBV4-1; j_gene: TRBJ2-1
CDR3nt: TGTGCCAGCAGCGTAACCACAGGCTACGAGCAGTACTTC; CDR3aa: CASSVTTGYEQYF; d_gene: .; abundance: .; v_gene: TRBV9; j_gene: TRBJ2-7
CDR3nt: TGTGCCACCCGGGACAGGGCAGAAAAACTGTTTTTT; CDR3aa: CATRDRAEKLFF; d_gene: TRBD1; abundance: .; v_gene: TRBV2; j_gene: TRBJ1-4
CDR3nt: TGTGCCTGGAATAGGGGACAGGGGGAGACAGATACGCAGTATTTT; CDR3aa: CAWNRGQGETDTQYF; d_gene: TRBD1; abundance: .; v_gene: TRBV30; j_gene: TRBJ2-3
CDR3nt: TGTGCCACCCCTCGTGGTAGCGGGAGCCGGGCCGGGGAGCTGTTTTTT; CDR3aa: CATPRGSGSRAGELFF; d_gene: TRBD2; abundance: .; v_gene: TRBV28; j_gene: TRBJ2-2
CDR3nt: TGTGCCAGTACCATAAAACTTCTGTCCTCTGGGGCCAACGTCCTGACTTTC; CDR3aa: CASTIKLLSSGANVLTF; d_gene: .; abundance: .; v_gene: TRBV19; j_gene: TRBJ2-6
CDR3nt: TGTGCCAGCAGTTTGGCGGGGGCCAATCAGCCCCAGCATTTT; CDR3aa: CASSLAGANQPQHF; d_gene: .; abundance: .; v_gene: TRBV27; j_gene: TRBJ1-5
CDR3nt: TGTGCCAGCGCCTTTAGCCAGGGAGAGACCCAGTACTTC; CDR3aa: CASAFSQGETQYF; d_gene: .; abundance: .; v_gene: TRBV28; j_gene: TRBJ2-5
CDR3nt: TGTGCCAGCAGTCCCCGAGCGACAGGGGATGAAGCTTTCTTT; CDR3aa: CASSPRATGDEAFF; d_gene: TRBD1; abundance: .; v_gene: TRBV6-6; j_gene: TRBJ1-1
CDR3nt: TGTGCCGGCTCGGGGCGGGGGGCTCCCTACGAGCAGTACTTC; CDR3aa: CAGSGRGAPYEQYF; d_gene: TRBD2; abundance: .; v_gene: TRBV30; j_gene: TRBJ2-7
CDR3nt: TGTGCCAGCAGCCTGGGCACAGGACAGCCCCAGCATTTT; CDR3aa: CASSLGTGQPQHF; d_gene: .; abundance: .; v_gene: TRBV7-2; j_gene: TRBJ1-5
CDR3nt: TGTGCCTGGAGTGTACTCCGTGACAGGGAGAACACTGAAGCTTTCTTT; CDR3aa: CAWSVLRDRENTEAFF; d_gene: TRBD1; abundance: .; v_gene: TRBV30; j_gene: TRBJ1-1
CDR3nt: TGCGCCAGCAGCCAAGGCAGAAGCTACGAGCAGTACTTC; CDR3aa: CASSQGRSYEQYF; d_gene: .; abundance: .; v_gene: TRBV4-1; j_gene: TRBJ2-7
CDR3nt: TGTGCCAGCAGCCAAAATACTGTGGGACTTCGACAGCCCCAGCATTTT; CDR3aa: CASSQNTVGLRQPQHF; d_gene: .; abundance: few; v_gene: TRBV4-2; j_gene: TRBJ1-5
CDR3nt: TGTGCCAGCAGCCCATTTCCGAGCTCCTACGAGCAGTACTTC; CDR3aa: CASSPFPSSYEQYF; d_gene: .; abundance: .; v_gene: TRBV9; j_gene: TRBJ2-7
CDR3nt: TGTGCCAGCAGTTATCTTTCCGGACAGGGGACTGGCGAGCAGTACTTC; CDR3aa: CASSYLSGQGTGEQYF; d_gene: TRBD1; abundance: .; v_gene: TRBV6-5; j_gene: TRBJ2-7
CDR3nt: TGTGCCACCTCGGACAGGAACCAAGAGACCCAGTACTTC; CDR3aa: CATSDRNQETQYF; d_gene: TRBD1; abundance: .; v_gene: TRBV28; j_gene: TRBJ2-5
CDR3nt: TGTGCCAGCAGCAAAGCGGGTCGGGGGAGCGGGACTGAAGCTTTCTTT; CDR3aa: CASSKAGRGSGTEAFF; d_gene: .; abundance: .; v_gene: TRBV21-1; j_gene: TRBJ1-1
CDR3nt: TGTGCCAGCAGTTTTACCGCAGGGGCGAACACTGAAGCTTTCTTT; CDR3aa: CASSFTAGANTEAFF; d_gene: .; abundance: .; v_gene: TRBV6-1; j_gene: TRBJ1-1
CDR3nt: TGTGCCAGCAGTGAGGCAGGGGGCGTGGGGGAGCTGTTTTTT; CDR3aa: CASSEAGGVGELFF; d_gene: TRBD1; abundance: .; v_gene: TRBV2; j_gene: TRBJ2-2
CDR3nt: TGTGCCATCAGTGAGGGGAGGGGAGGCGATCAGCCCCAGCATTTT; CDR3aa: CAISEGRGGDQPQHF; d_gene: .; abundance: .; v_gene: TRBV10-3; j_gene: TRBJ1-5
CDR3nt: TGTGCCAGTAGTAGAGGACAGTTACTTGGGACTGAAGCTTTCTTT; CDR3aa: CASSRGQLLGTEAFF; d_gene: .; abundance: .; v_gene: TRBV19; j_gene: TRBJ1-1
CDR3nt: TGCAGCGTTGATAGAGCTAGCGGGAGAGACAATGAGCAGTTCTTC; CDR3aa: CSVDRASGRDNEQFF; d_gene: TRBD2; abundance: .; v_gene: TRBV29-1; j_gene: TRBJ2-1
CDR3nt: TGCGCCAGCAGCTTGGCCCAGGGCGACGAGCAGTACTTC; CDR3aa: CASSLAQGDEQYF; d_gene: .; abundance: .; v_gene: TRBV5-1; j_gene: TRBJ2-7
CDR3nt: TGCGCCAGCAGCTCAACCGGGACAGGGATTAGTGCCACCTTC; CDR3aa: CASSSTGTGISATF; d_gene: TRBD1; abundance: .; v_gene: TRBV5-1; j_gene: TRBJ1-2
CDR3nt: TGCGCCAGCAGCCACTTCGGGACTAGTATAAATGAGCAGTTCTTC; CDR3aa: CASSHFGTSINEQFF; d_gene: TRBD2; abundance: .; v_gene: TRBV4-1; j_gene: TRBJ2-1
CDR3nt: TGTGCCAGCTCACCACCGGGTCGCGGGGAAGAGACCCAGTACTTC; CDR3aa: CASSPPGRGEETQYF; d_gene: .; abundance: .; v_gene: TRBV18; j_gene: TRBJ2-5
CDR3nt: TGTGCCAGCAGCTTGCCCCAGAAGATGGATTCACCCCTCCACTTT; CDR3aa: CASSLPQKMDSPLHF; d_gene: .; abundance: .; v_gene: TRBV5-8; j_gene: TRBJ1-6
CDR3nt: TGTGCCATCAGGGGAGGGCTCGGAGGCACTGAAGCTTTCTTT; CDR3aa: CAIRGGLGGTEAFF; d_gene: .; abundance: few; v_gene: TRBV10-3; j_gene: TRBJ1-1
CDR3nt: TGTGCCAGCAGTTGGGCAGGGAACACCGGGGAGCTGTTTTTT; CDR3aa: CASSWAGNTGELFF; d_gene: .; abundance: .; v_gene: TRBV27; j_gene: TRBJ2-2
CDR3nt: TGTGCCAGCAGTTTCAACGGAGGGGATATAGCTTTCTTT; CDR3aa: CASSFNGGDIAFF; d_gene: .; abundance: .; v_gene: TRBV27; j_gene: TRBJ1-1